The 20 T cell receptor beta chains presented below share a single source sample, sequenced in a study of radiotherapy plus CTLA-4 blockade in lung cancer. Method: immunoSEQ multiplex PCR; TCRdb's copy keeps in-frame clones and lacks some. The table records 95,000 to 150,000 clones, 85% to 90% of them present only once. Sequences were derived from peripheral blood, sampled from a patient treated with radiotherapy plus ipilimumab. All receptors derive from a human donor with non-small cell lung cancer that progressed on radiotherapy plus ipilimumab.

The J gene is TRBJ2-3, the V gene TRBV5-1, with a tentative D call TRBD1 (7 bases). CDR1 and CDR2 from the germline V gene are SGHRS and YFSETQ. The CDR3 has 15 residues. V lost 4 bases and J lost 6, with 18 bases in between. CDR3 loop: CASSLGGQLRDTQYF. In nucleotides, the CDR3 is TGCGCCAGCAGCCTCGGGGGACAGCTGAGGGATACGCAGTATTTT.

The chain carries TRBV11-1 and TRBJ2-1, with D hard to call. Germline CDR1 is SGHAT and CDR2 is FQDESV (reference sequence). This CDR3 region has 10 residues. Trimming removed 4 bases at V and 10 bases at J, with 5 bases between. In DNA, the CDR3 is TGTGCCAGCAGCTCAACCGAGCAGTTCTTC. Its translation is CASSSTEQFF.

V gene TRBV7-9 combines with J gene TRBJ1-1; TRBD1 might be the D (6 bases). CDR1 and CDR2 from the germline V gene are SEHNR and FQNEAQ (reference sequence). CDR3 size: 17 residues. Trimming pared 1 base from V and 0 bases from J, leaving 15 bases between. The CDR3 spells CASSLGATGGLNTEAFF. The CDR3 nucleotides read TGTGCCAGCAGCTTAGGCGCGACAGGTGGGTTGAACACTGAAGCTTTCTTT.

The chain uses TRBV29-1 and TRBJ1-2; 8 bases agree with TRBD1. The CDR3 sequence is 14 residues long. The junction had 11 bases not matched to a gene; V was cut back by 4 bases and J by 7 bases. Germline V gene sequence: CDR1 SQVTM, CDR2 ANQGSEA. DNA of the CDR3: TGCAGCGTTGCCTCTTTCAGGGGGCAGGGTGGCTACACCTTC. Its protein product is CSVASFRGQGGYTF.

About this clone: The identical CDR3 is also encoded by other nucleotide sequences in the sample. The CDR3 loop is CASSLDDRDGYTF. The DNA of the CDR3 is TGTGCCAGCAGCTTAGATGACAGGGATGGCTACACCTTC. The chain combines TRBV11-2 with TRBJ1-2; 7 bases fit TRBD1. V dropped 0 bases and J dropped 6; count of bases not matched to a gene: 1. CDR1 is SGHAT and CDR2 is FQNNGV in the germline V gene. This CDR3 has 13 residues. The full variable domain, in which reference TRBV11-2 and TRBJ1-2 provide the parts outside the CDR3, is EAGVAQSPRYKIIEKRQSVAFWCNPISGHATLYWYQQILGQGPKLLIQFQNNGVVDDSQLPKDRFSAERLKGVDSTLKIQPAKLEDSAVYLCASSLDDRDGYTFGSGTRLTVV.

V usage is TRBV5-6 and J usage is TRBJ2-7; no definite D call. Germline V lookup: CDR1 SGHDT, CDR2 YYEEEE. The germline V and J ends were trimmed by 3 bases and 5 bases, with 15 bases remaining between them. The CDR3 covers 14 residues. The CDR3 spells CASSSLGRANEQYF. CDR3 sequence (DNA): TGTGCCAGCAGCTCTCTAGGGCGAGCAAACGAGCAGTACTTC.

The CDR3 protein is CATSRDRGRNRETQYF. The CDR3 bases are TGTGCCACCAGCAGAGATCGTGGCCGAAATAGAGAGACCCAGTACTTC. This chain uses TRBV15 with TRBJ2-5; D is ambiguous. This CDR3 contains 16 residues. Deletions cut 0 bases from V and 4 bases from J, with 15 bases between. Germline CDR1 LNHNV, CDR2 YYDKDF (reference sequence).

The J gene is TRBJ2-1, the V gene TRBV6-6, with D perhaps TRBD2 (6 bases). With 2 bases removed from V and 9 bases from J, the gap between germline ends came to 20 bases. CDR1 and CDR2 from the germline V gene are MNHNY and SVGAGI (reference sequence). The CDR3 covers 16 residues. As DNA, the CDR3 is TGTGCCAGCAGTTACCTTCTCTACGGGAGTCCGATTGAGCAGTTCTTC. Translation gives CASSYLLYGSPIEQFF.

This clone was seen once. The gene calls are TRBV6-5 and TRBJ2-5; 7 bases agree with TRBD2. Near its end, the DNA agrees better with TRBJ2-7, so the J call may be wrong. Germline CDR1 is MNHEY and CDR2 is SVGAGI. The CDR3 length is 13 residues. CDR3 DNA sequence: TGTGCCAGCAGTTCAACCGGGGGGTACGAGCAGTACTTC. This gives the protein CASSSTGGYEQYF.

The V and J genes are TRBV10-1 and TRBJ1-4, with D perhaps matching TRBD1 (5 bases). Germline V lookup: CDR1 WNHNN, CDR2 SYGVQD (reference sequence). The CDR3 contains 15 residues. The V gene lost 5 bases and the J gene lost 2 bases, with 12 bases spanning the gap. CDR3 coding DNA: TGCGCCAGCAGTCGAAACAGGCAGACTAATGAAAAACTGTTTTTT. Its protein product is CASSRNRQTNEKLFF.

This clone was detected only once. CDR3 in DNA: TGTGCCAGCAGCCGACCAGCAGAGGACGAGCAGTACTTC. Encoded protein: CASSRPAEDEQYF. This chain links TRBV11-3 with TRBJ2-7; D gene ambiguous. Trimming left V 5 bases short and J 5 bases short, with 13 bases between. From germline, CDR1 is SGHNT and CDR2 YENEEA. This CDR3 spans 13 amino acids.

The V gene is TRBV30, the J gene TRBJ2-2; 7 bases align to TRBD1. The germline V gene encodes CDR1 GTSNPN and CDR2 SVGIG (reference sequence). The CDR3 is made up of 13 amino acids. Trimming took 4 bases from V and 3 from J; bases not matched to a gene: 2. The CDR3 here is CAWNRGDTGELFF. CDR3 nucleotide sequence: TGTGCCTGGAACAGGGGAGACACCGGGGAGCTGTTTTTT.

The rearrangement links TRBV6-5 to TRBJ2-2; 9 nucleotides line up with TRBD1. The CDR3 is 14 residues long. Germline V CDR1 and CDR2: MNHEY, SVGAGI. V lost 4 bases to trimming and J lost 3 bases; unmatched junction nucleotides: 0. The CDR3 spells CASSWDRDTGELFF. The CDR3 DNA follows: TGTGCCAGCAGTTGGGACAGGGACACCGGGGAGCTGTTTTTT.

This chain uses TRBV5-1 with TRBJ1-3; 8 bases match TRBD1. Germline CDR1 and CDR2: SGHRS and YFSETQ. CDR3 length: 15 residues. Trimming cost V 1 base and J 6 bases; bases outside gene matches: 6. The CDR3 DNA reads TGCGCCAGCAGCTTGTCTTTCCAGGGGGCAAACACCATATATTTT. It yields the protein CASSLSFQGANTIYF.

Details on this clone: The junction departs from the called germline gene at one end, perhaps through a read error. Here the CDR3 DNA reads TGTGCCAGCAGTTACGCTGAAGGGGGGCTGTTTTTT. Residues: CASSYAEGGLFF. The chain combines TRBV6-6 with TRBJ2-2; D may be TRBD1 (6 bases). From germline, CDR1 is MNHNY and CDR2 SVGAGI (reference sequence). The CDR3 length is 12 residues.

This chain joins TRBV7-3 and TRBJ1-1; D not certain. V was pared by 4 bases and J by 1 base, with 7 bases between. CDR1 and CDR2 from the germline V gene are SGHTA and FQGTGA. This CDR3 has 13 residues. The CDR3 protein is CASSSDKNTEAFF. For the CDR3, the DNA is TGTGCCAGCAGCTCTGACAAGAACACTGAAGCTTTCTTT.

This clone has only one observation. The J gene is TRBJ2-7, the V gene TRBV9; D uncertain. Germline assignment: CDR1 SGDLS and CDR2 YYNGEE. The CDR3 is 14 amino acids. V dropped 0 bases and J dropped 5 bases, with 12 bases sitting between them. The CDR3 sequence is CASSVAQAGDEQYF. Here the CDR3 DNA reads TGTGCCAGCAGCGTAGCTCAGGCAGGCGACGAGCAGTACTTC.

The V gene is TRBV5-4, the J gene TRBJ1-1; 10 nucleotides align to TRBD1. After removal of 4 bases from V and 4 bases from J, the junction contained 4 bases not matched to a gene. The CDR3 has 14 residues. From germline, CDR1 is SGHNT and CDR2 YYREEE (reference sequence). The CDR3 DNA reads as TGTGCCAGCAGCCCGCGGGACAGGGGCACTGAAGCTTTCTTT. Protein sequence: CASSPRDRGTEAFF.

The gene calls are TRBV2 and TRBJ1-2; D is unclear. Germline CDR1 SNHLY, CDR2 FYNNEI. V was cut by 8 bases and J by 4 bases, with 8 bases left in between. This CDR3 is built from 11 residues. The CDR3 protein is CASAYVYGYTF. The CDR3 region has the DNA TGTGCCAGCGCTTATGTCTATGGCTACACCTTC.

This clone was detected only once. The V gene is TRBV5-4, the J gene TRBJ2-1, with no clear D. Trimming took off 4 bases at V and 4 bases at J, with 9 bases between the two ends. This CDR3 region has 13 residues. Germline V lookup: CDR1 SGHNT, CDR2 YYREEE (reference sequence). This chain's CDR3 is CASSPGRYNEQFF. DNA of the CDR3: TGTGCCAGCAGCCCCGGCAGATACAATGAGCAGTTCTTC.